This T cell receptor (beta chain) was observed in a study of Graves' ophthalmopathy and Graves' hyperthyroidism. Study-level results: In separating ophthalmopathy from stable hyperthyroidism, a 13-signature model achieved 87.88% sensitivity and 81.08% specificity.

RNA transcripts were the source from which TCR beta CDR3 regions were amplified. RT-PCR in the first round used HTBI primers; a second-round multiplex PCR followed. From the multiplex PCR reads, TCRdb called clonotypes with MiXCR, one entry per CDR3 protein. This sample has hundreds of thousands of distinct CDR3 sequences; over 40% occur once, and the top ten carry more than 3%. This CDR3 has 17 residues. CDR1 is ENHRY and CDR2 is SYGVKD in the germline V gene. Losses at the gene ends were 2 bases for V and 4 bases for J; bases not matched to a gene: 9. This clonotype was observed at least ten times. Antigen specificity is unknown.

This TCR came from an adult man with Graves' ophthalmopathy. The specimen sequenced was peripheral blood. The V and J genes are TRBV10-3 and TRBJ2-5; 11 positions match TRBD1. DNA of the CDR3: TGTGCCATCAGTGAGACAGGACAGGGGGCAAATCGAGAGACCCAGTACTTC. The encoded protein is CAISETGQGANRETQYF.